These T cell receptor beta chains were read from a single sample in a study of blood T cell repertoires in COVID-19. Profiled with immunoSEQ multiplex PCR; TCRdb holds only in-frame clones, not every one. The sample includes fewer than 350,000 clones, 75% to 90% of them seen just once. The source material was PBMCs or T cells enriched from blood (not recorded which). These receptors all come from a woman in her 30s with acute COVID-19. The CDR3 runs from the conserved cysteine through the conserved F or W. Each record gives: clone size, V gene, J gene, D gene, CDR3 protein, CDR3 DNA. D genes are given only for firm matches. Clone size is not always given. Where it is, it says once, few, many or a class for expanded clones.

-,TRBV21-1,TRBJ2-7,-,CASSKQRFNSGYEQYF,TGTGCCAGCAGCAAACAGAGGTTCAATTCGGGCTACGAGCAGTACTTC
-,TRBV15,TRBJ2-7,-,CATSREREPTYEQYF,TGTGCCACCAGCAGAGAACGGGAGCCGACCTACGAGCAGTACTTC
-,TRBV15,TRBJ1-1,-,CATSRGPATEAFF,TGTGCCACCAGCAGGGGCCCCGCCACTGAAGCTTTCTTT
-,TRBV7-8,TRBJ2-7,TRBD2,CASSFRLTSGTYEQYF,TGTGCCAGCAGCTTTAGGTTGACTAGCGGGACCTACGAGCAGTACTTC
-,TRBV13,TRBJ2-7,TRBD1,CASSPQVAGGYVRDSYEQYF,TGTGCCAGCAGCCCCCAGGTGGCAGGGGGCTACGTCCGGGACTCCTACGAGCAGTACTTC
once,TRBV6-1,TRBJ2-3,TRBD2,CASSEVLAGATDTQYF,TGTGCCAGCAGTGAGGTCCTAGCGGGGGCCACAGATACGCAGTATTTT
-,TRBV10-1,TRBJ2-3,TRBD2,CASSDGLAGARADTQYF,TGCGCCAGCAGTGATGGACTAGCGGGGGCTAGGGCAGATACGCAGTATTTT
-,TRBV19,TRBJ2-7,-,CASKEAGHLGEQYF,TGTGCCAGTAAGGAGGCGGGCCATTTGGGGGAGCAGTACTTC
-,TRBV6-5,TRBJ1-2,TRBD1,CASSYRDSGYTF,TGTGCCAGCAGTTACCGGGACAGCGGCTACACCTTC
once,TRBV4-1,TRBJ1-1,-,CASSFRQENTEAFF,TGCGCCAGCAGCTTTCGACAGGAGAACACTGAAGCTTTCTTT
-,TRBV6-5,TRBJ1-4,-,CASTSPGATNEKLFF,TGTGCCAGCACCTCACCAGGCGCAACTAATGAAAAACTGTTTTTT